This TCR beta chain derives from a study of tumor and adjacent non-tumor tissue in lung cancer. This CDR3 comprises 14 residues. Germline loops: CDR1 SGHAT, CDR2 FQNNGV. Regarding this clonotype: An end of the junction differs from the germline gene, which may be a read error.

RNA was extracted from bulk tissue without any cell sorting. Three rounds of nested PCR, following a modified ARM-PCR protocol, produced the TCRbeta library. TCRdb reprocessed the multiplex PCR reads with MiXCR, giving one entry per CDR3 protein. The sample lists approximately 79,000 distinct CDR3 sequences, roughly 72% seen once, with around 9.6% in the top ten. Source material: lung tumor tissue. The origin of this receptor is a middle-aged woman with non-small cell lung cancer. The rearrangement joins TRBV11-2 to TRBJ1-2, with TRBD1 matching 8 bases. The CDR3 DNA reads as TGTATCAGCAGCTTGCCTCAGGGGGCCTATGGCTACACTTTC. Protein product: CISSLPQGAYGYTF.